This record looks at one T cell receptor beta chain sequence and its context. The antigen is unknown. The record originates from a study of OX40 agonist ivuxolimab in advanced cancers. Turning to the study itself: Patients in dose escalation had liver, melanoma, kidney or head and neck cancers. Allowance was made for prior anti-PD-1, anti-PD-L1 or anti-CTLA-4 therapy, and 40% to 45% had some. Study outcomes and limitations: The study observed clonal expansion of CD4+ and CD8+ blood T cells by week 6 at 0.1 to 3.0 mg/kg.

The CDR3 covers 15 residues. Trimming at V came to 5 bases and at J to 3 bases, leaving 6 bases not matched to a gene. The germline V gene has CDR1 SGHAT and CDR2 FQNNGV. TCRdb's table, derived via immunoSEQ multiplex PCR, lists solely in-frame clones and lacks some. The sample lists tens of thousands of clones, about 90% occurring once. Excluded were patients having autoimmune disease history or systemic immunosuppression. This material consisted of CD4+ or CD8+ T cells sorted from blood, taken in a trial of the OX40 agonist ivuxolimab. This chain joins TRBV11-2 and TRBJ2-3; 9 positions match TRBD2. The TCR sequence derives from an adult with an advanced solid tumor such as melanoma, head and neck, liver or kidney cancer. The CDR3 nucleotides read TGTGCCAGCAGCGGAGGACTAGCGCCTACAGATACGCAGTATTTT. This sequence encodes CASSGGLAPTDTQYF.